This is a list of T cell receptor beta chains from one sample in a study of long-term antiretroviral therapy in people with HIV. Libraries were prepared by immunoSEQ multiplex PCR; TCRdb keeps only in-frame clonotypes and omits some of them. The sample includes some 34,000 clones, 95% to 97% seen only once; the top ten take 2% to 3%. The starting material was unsorted PBMCs, obtained roughly 6.4 years after starting antiretroviral therapy. Every receptor here comes from a man aged 25 to 40 with HIV. The CDR3 runs from the conserved cysteine through the conserved F or W. D genes are given only for firm matches.

cdr3_length j_call d_call v_call cdr3_aa cdr3_nt
15 TRBJ2-5 TRBD1 TRBV7-9 CASSSWDSSGETQYF TGTGCCAGCAGCTCCTGGGACAGCTCCGGAGAGACCCAGTACTTC
14 TRBJ1-5 NA TRBV2 CASREGTGNQPQHF TGTGCCAGCAGAGAAGGGACGGGCAATCAGCCCCAGCATTTT
12 TRBJ2-7 NA TRBV6-1 CASREDSYEQYF TGTGCCAGCAGGGAAGACAGCTACGAGCAGTACTTC
16 TRBJ1-1 NA TRBV5-6 CASSLVGLTENTEAFF TGTGCCAGCAGCTTGGTCGGTTTAACAGAGAACACTGAAGCTTTCTTT
16 TRBJ1-2 NA TRBV7-2 CASSLFPAHGRYGYTF TGTGCCAGCAGCTTATTCCCCGCCCACGGGCGCTATGGCTACACCTTC
18 TRBJ1-4 TRBD1 TRBV4-3 CASSLRQGLGSWFGKLFF TGCGCCAGCAGCCTACGACAGGGTTTAGGGAGCTGGTTTGGGAAACTGTTTTTT
15 TRBJ2-7 TRBD2 TRBV10-3 CAISTGLAGPYEQYF TGTGCCATCAGCACCGGACTAGCGGGTCCCTACGAGCAGTACTTC
13 TRBJ2-7 NA TRBV6-6 CASSYRGIDEQYF TGTGCCAGCAGTTACAGGGGAATCGACGAGCAGTACTTC
14 TRBJ2-7 NA TRBV18 CASSPRSVAYEQYF TGTGCCAGCTCACCGCGATCGGTTGCCTACGAGCAGTACTTC
14 TRBJ1-1 NA TRBV5-1 CASSFGGLNTEAFF TGCGCCAGCAGCTTTGGGGGACTAAACACTGAAGCTTTCTTT